This T cell receptor (beta chain) was captured by sequencing in a study of graft-versus-host responses after intestinal transplantation. Method: immunoSEQ multiplex PCR; TCRdb's copy keeps in-frame clones and lacks some. The table records more than 100,000 clones, 80% to 95% of them present only once. As concerns this clone: Its target is not known.

The sequencing used unstimulated CD8+ T cells sorted from spleen or lymph node cells, collected before intestinal transplant. This receptor was taken from a human donor who received an intestinal transplant.

CDR3 loop: CASSEFDSGGNNEQFF. Written as DNA, the CDR3 is TGTGCCAGCAGTGAATTTGATTCGGGGGGCAACAATGAGCAGTTCTTC. V is TRBV25-1 and J is TRBJ2-1; the D gene is possibly TRBD2 (7 bases). The V and J ends lost 1 base and 5 bases respectively, with 15 bases between them. CDR3 length: 16 residues. Germline CDR1 and CDR2: MGHDK and SYGVNS. Complete variable domain (other parts from reference TRBV25-1 and TRBJ2-1): EADIYQTPRYLVIGTGKKITLECSQTMGHDKMYWYQQDPGMELHLIHYSYGVNSTEKGDLSSESTVSRIRTEHFPLTLESARPSHTSQYLCASSEFDSGGNNEQFFGPGTRLTVL.